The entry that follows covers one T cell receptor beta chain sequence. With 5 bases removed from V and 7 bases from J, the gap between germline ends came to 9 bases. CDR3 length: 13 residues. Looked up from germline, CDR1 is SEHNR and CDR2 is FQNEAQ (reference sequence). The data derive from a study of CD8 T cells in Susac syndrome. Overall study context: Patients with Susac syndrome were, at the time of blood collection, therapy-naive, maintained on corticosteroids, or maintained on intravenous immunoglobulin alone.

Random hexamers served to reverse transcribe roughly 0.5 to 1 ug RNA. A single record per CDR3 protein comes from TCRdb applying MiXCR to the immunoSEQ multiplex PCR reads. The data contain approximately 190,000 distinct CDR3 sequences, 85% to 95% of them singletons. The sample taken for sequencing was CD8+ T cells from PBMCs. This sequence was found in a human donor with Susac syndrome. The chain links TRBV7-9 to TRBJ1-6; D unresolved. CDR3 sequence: CASSPDGNSPLHF. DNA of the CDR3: TGTGCCAGCAGCCCGGACGGGAATTCACCCCTCCACTTT.